One and the same sample provided the 22 T cell receptor beta chains below, sequenced in a study of CD8+ T cells in alopecia areata. RNA was extracted and reverse transcribed into cDNA as the sequencing template. Here immunoSEQ multiplex PCR was the method, and the copy in TCRdb shows in-frame clones only, minus some. Among under 85,000 clones listed, about half were seen once. The specimen was CD8+ T cells sorted from blood, collected at week 0. These receptors came from a human donor with alopecia areata.

The chain joins TRBV6-1 to TRBJ2-5, with 10 nucleotides matching TRBD1. The J segment lost 2 bases and the V segment lost 11 bases, leaving 5 bases of the junction unmatched. CDR1 is MNHNS and CDR2 is SASEGT in the germline V gene. The CDR3 is 13 amino acids. The CDR3 bases are TGTGCCGTCGGACAGGGGGATCAAGAGACCCAGTACTTC. Amino acids: CAVGQGDQETQYF.

V gene TRBV23-1 combines with J gene TRBJ2-3, with 9 bases aligning to TRBD2. TRBV23-1 is assigned to the ORF class and has an uncertain function. The trim removed 9 bases at V and 0 bases at J, leaving 13 bases unmatched. This CDR3 has 17 amino acids. The CDR3 nucleotides read TGCGCCAGATCCAGGACTAGCGTTCGAGCTAGCACAGATACGCAGTATTTT. Translated: CARSRTSVRASTDTQYF.

The CDR3 region has the DNA TGTGCTAGTGGTTTAGGGTCCGGGGAGCTGTTTTTT. Its protein is CASGLGSGELFF. This chain links TRBV12-5 with TRBJ2-2; unclear D gene. Germline loops: CDR1 LGHNT, CDR2 FRNRAP. V dropped 3 bases and J dropped 6 bases, with 5 bases sitting between them. This CDR3 is built from 12 residues.

V is TRBV7-9 and J is TRBJ2-6; possible D gene TRBD2, 6 bases. CDR1 SEHNR and CDR2 FQNEAQ come from the germline V gene (reference sequence). The V end was cut by 7 bases, the J end by 0 bases, with 16 bases between. There are 17 residues in the CDR3. CDR3 nucleotides: TGTGCCAGCATCGCGGGACGTCTGGACTCTGGGGCCAACGTCCTGACTTTC. Translating gives CASIAGRLDSGANVLTF. The entire variable domain, with the rest obtained from reference TRBV7-9 and TRBJ2-6, is as follows: DTGVSQNPRHKITKRGQNVTFRCDPISEHNRLYWYRQTLGQGPEFLTYFQNEAQLEKSRLLSDRFSAERPKGSFSTLEIQRTEQGDSAMYLCASIAGRLDSGANVLTFGAGSRLTVL.

The gene calls are TRBV29-1 and TRBJ1-1; unclear D gene. CDR3 length equals 14 residues. Germline values: CDR1 SQVTM, CDR2 ANQGSEA. Trimming removed 6 bases at V and 2 bases at J, with 16 bases between. This chain's CDR3 is CSVNSQDTNTEAFF. DNA for the CDR3: TGCAGCGTGAACAGTCAAGACACAAACACTGAAGCTTTCTTT.

The chain uses TRBV5-1 and TRBJ1-2, with 10 bases aligning to TRBD1. V lost 4 bases, J lost 1 base, and 4 bases stayed unmatched. This CDR3 region has 15 residues. Germline CDR1 and CDR2: SGHRS and YFSETQ. Here the CDR3 reads CASSSGTGDNYGYTF. In DNA, the CDR3 is TGCGCCAGCAGCAGTGGGACAGGGGATAACTATGGCTACACCTTC. Drawing the rest from reference TRBV5-1 and TRBJ1-2, the complete variable domain is KAGVTQTPRYLIKTRGQQVTLSCSPISGHRSVSWYQQTPGQGLQFLFEYFSETQRNKGNFPGRFSGRQFSNSRSEMNVSTLELGDSALYLCASSSGTGDNYGYTFGSGTRLTVV.

This clone was detected only a few times. The chain recombines TRBV6-5 with TRBJ1-1, with D unclear. CDR3 length: 13 residues. Per germline, CDR1 MNHEY and CDR2 SVGAGI. V lost 2 bases and J lost 2, with 6 bases in between. CDR3 residues: CASSYGYNTEAFF. CDR3 nucleotides: TGTGCCAGCAGTTACGGGTACAACACTGAAGCTTTCTTT.

The chain joins TRBV13 to TRBJ2-1, with 10 bases aligning to TRBD2. CDR3 size: 15 residues. Germline CDR1 reads PRHDT; CDR2 reads FYEKMQ (reference sequence). The V and J ends lost 3 bases and 9 bases, in that order; junction bases with no gene match: 8. The CDR3 sequence is CASSLLAGAGGEQFF. In DNA form, the CDR3 reads TGTGCCAGCAGCTTGCTAGCGGGAGCTGGTGGTGAGCAGTTCTTC.

The V and J genes are TRBV9 and TRBJ2-1, with 10 bases lining up with TRBD2. This CDR3 has 14 residues. Per the germline V gene, CDR1 is SGDLS and CDR2 is YYNGEE. V was clipped by 3 bases and J by 10 bases; unmatched bases: 7. CDR3 in DNA: TGTGCCAGCAGCGGGACTAGCGGAGGGGGAGAGCAGTTCTTC. It translates to CASSGTSGGGEQFF.

This clone occurred many times. This chain joins TRBV6-4 and TRBJ1-2, with unresolved D. Germline V lookup: CDR1 MRHNA, CDR2 SNTAGT. The CDR3 extends over 16 amino acids. CDR3 sequence: CSSRTRSRQSFYGYTF. In nucleotides, the CDR3 is TGTTCCTCCCGAACAAGATCCAGGCAATCTTTCTATGGCTACACCTTC.

This clone occurred a few times. The chain carries TRBV2 and TRBJ2-2; the D is unclear. The V gene lost 0 bases and the J gene lost 5 bases, with 7 bases spanning the gap. This CDR3 region has 14 residues. From germline, CDR1 is SNHLY and CDR2 FYNNEI. CDR3 protein: CASSEAPRTGELFF. In DNA form, the CDR3 reads TGTGCCAGCAGTGAAGCGCCGAGGACCGGGGAGCTGTTTTTT. The entire variable domain, with the rest obtained from reference TRBV2 and TRBJ2-2, is as follows: EPEVTQTPSHQVTQMGQEVILRCVPISNHLYFYWYRQILGQKVEFLVSFYNNEISEKSEIFDDQFSVERPDGSNFTLKIRSTKLEDSAMYFCASSEAPRTGELFFGEGSRLTVL.

This rearrangement joins TRBV7-3 to TRBJ2-6; no clear D. V was cut by 5 bases and J by 1 base, with 15 bases left in between. This CDR3 has 17 residues. Germline CDR1 SGHTA, CDR2 FQGTGA. CDR3 residues: CASSTGPELSGANVLTF. For the CDR3, the DNA is TGTGCCAGCAGCACCGGGCCTGAACTTTCTGGGGCCAACGTCCTGACTTTC.

In the case of this clone: Its ends do not fully match the called genes, so a read error is possible. V gene TRBV4-1 combines with J gene TRBJ2-5; no definite D call. Germline-derived CDR1 and CDR2 are MGHRA and YSYEKL. This CDR3 region has 13 residues. CDR3 nucleotides: TGTGCCAGCAGCCCCGCCCTCGCAGAGACCCAGTACTTC. Translation: CASSPALAETQYF.

The genes are TRBV11-2 and TRBJ2-7; 12 bases match TRBD2. Germline V gene data show CDR1 as SGHAT and CDR2 as FQNNGV. CDR3 length: 14 residues. V trimming: 6 bases; J trimming: 9 bases; junction bases outside the gene matches: 9. The chain's CDR3 is CASRPLAGGPGQYF. The CDR3 coding sequence is TGTGCCAGCAGGCCCCTAGCGGGAGGGCCCGGGCAGTACTTC.

This chain connects TRBV4-1 to TRBJ2-4; D is possibly TRBD1 or TRBD2 (6 bases each). Germline assignment: CDR1 MGHRA and CDR2 YSYEKL. The CDR3 totals 14 residues. V lost 1 base and J 10 bases, leaving 14 bases between the germline ends. The CDR3 loop is CASSQVGQGRIQYF. CDR3 bases: TGCGCCAGCAGCCAAGTAGGGCAGGGGAGGATTCAGTACTTC.

The chain combines TRBV29-1 with TRBJ2-1; 10 bases agree with TRBD2. Per the germline V gene, CDR1 is SQVTM and CDR2 is ANQGSEA. Germline trimming cut 7 bases from V and 3 bases from J; bases unmatched to any gene: 3. This CDR3 comprises 13 residues. CDR3 DNA: TGCAGCGCTCTAGCGGGAGACTACAATGAGCAGTTCTTC. This codes for CSALAGDYNEQFF.

The rearrangement joins TRBV28 to TRBJ1-5; TRBD1 agrees at 9 bases. The V and J ends lost 7 bases and 7 bases, in that order; junction bases with no gene match: 11. The CDR3 length is 15 residues. Germline CDR1 and CDR2: MDHEN and SYDVKM. This CDR3 reads CASNDRDRDIQPQHF. For the CDR3, the DNA is TGTGCCAGCAATGACCGGGACAGGGACATCCAGCCCCAGCATTTT. The full variable domain, its missing parts supplied by reference TRBV28 and TRBJ1-5, is DVKVTQSSRYLVKRTGEKVFLECVQDMDHENMFWYRQDPGLGLRLIYFSYDVKMKEKGDIPEGYSVSREKKERFSLILESASTNQTSMYLCASNDRDRDIQPQHFGDGTRLSIL.

The chain joins TRBV28 to TRBJ2-7, with 12 nucleotides matching TRBD2. The CDR3 sequence is 15 residues long. V lost 6 bases to trimming and J lost 2 bases; unmatched junction nucleotides: 5. In germline, CDR1 is MDHEN, CDR2 SYDVKM. The CDR3 spells CASRPRLAGAYEQYF. The CDR3 DNA sequence: TGTGCCAGCAGGCCGAGACTAGCGGGAGCCTACGAGCAGTACTTC. The variable domain in full, completed from reference TRBV28 and TRBJ2-7, reads DVKVTQSSRYLVKRTGEKVFLECVQDMDHENMFWYRQDPGLGLRLIYFSYDVKMKEKGDIPEGYSVSREKKERFSLILESASTNQTSMYLCASRPRLAGAYEQYFGPGTRLTVT.

The chain is built from TRBV5-6 and TRBJ1-1; D perhaps matches TRBD1 (5 bases). Germline V gene sequence: CDR1 SGHDT, CDR2 YYEEEE. This CDR3 region has 14 residues. V lost 0 bases and J 4 bases, leaving 10 bases between the germline ends. The CDR3 loop reads CASSLVGVGTEAFF. The DNA of the CDR3 is TGTGCCAGCAGCTTGGTAGGGGTGGGCACTGAAGCTTTCTTT.

DNA for the CDR3: TGTGCCAGCAGCCCCGGGGGGACAGACTACGAGCAGTACTTC. This translates into CASSPGGTDYEQYF. The chain links TRBV9 to TRBJ2-7; D is perhaps TRBD1 or TRBD2 (7 bases each). V lost 4 bases, J lost 3 bases, and 14 bases lay in between. Germline loops: CDR1 SGDLS, CDR2 YYNGEE. The CDR3 consists of 14 residues. Full variable domain (remainder filled in from reference TRBV9 and TRBJ2-7): DSGVTQTPKHLITATGQRVTLRCSPRSGDLSVYWYQQSLDQGLQFLIQYYNGEERAKGNILERFSAQQFPDLHSELNLSSLELGDSALYFCASSPGGTDYEQYFGPGTRLTVT.

V and J are TRBV2 and TRBJ2-1, with TRBD2 matching over 9 bases. The CDR3 spans 17 residues. The V gene end was trimmed by 4 bases and the J gene end by 2 bases; junction bases not matched to a gene: 9. Germline loops: CDR1 SNHLY, CDR2 FYNNEI. Here the CDR3 reads CASSAQGGGRAYNEQFF. The CDR3 nucleotides are TGTGCCAGCAGTGCCCAGGGGGGCGGGAGGGCCTACAATGAGCAGTTCTTC.

This rearrangement joins TRBV9 to TRBJ2-1; D ambiguous. Germline CDR1 reads SGDLS; CDR2 reads YYNGEE. This CDR3 spans 16 amino acids. The V end lost 0 bases, the J end lost 0 bases, and 10 bases lay between the germline ends. CDR3 nucleotide sequence: TGTGCCAGCAGCGTAGAGGGCGCGGTCTCCTACAATGAGCAGTTCTTC. It is translated as CASSVEGAVSYNEQFF.